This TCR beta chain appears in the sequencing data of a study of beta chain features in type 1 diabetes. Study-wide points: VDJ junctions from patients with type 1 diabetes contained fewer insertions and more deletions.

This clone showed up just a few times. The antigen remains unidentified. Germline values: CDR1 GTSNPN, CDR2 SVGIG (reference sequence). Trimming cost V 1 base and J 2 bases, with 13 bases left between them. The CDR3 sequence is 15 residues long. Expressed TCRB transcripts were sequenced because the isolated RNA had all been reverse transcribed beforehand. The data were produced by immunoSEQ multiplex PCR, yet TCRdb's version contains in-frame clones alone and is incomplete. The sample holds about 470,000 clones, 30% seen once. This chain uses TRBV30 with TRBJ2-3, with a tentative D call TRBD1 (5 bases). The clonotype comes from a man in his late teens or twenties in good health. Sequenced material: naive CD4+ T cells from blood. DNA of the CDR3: TGTGCCTGGAGTGCTGCAAAGGGGTTCACAGATACGCAGTATTTT. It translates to CAWSAAKGFTDTQYF.